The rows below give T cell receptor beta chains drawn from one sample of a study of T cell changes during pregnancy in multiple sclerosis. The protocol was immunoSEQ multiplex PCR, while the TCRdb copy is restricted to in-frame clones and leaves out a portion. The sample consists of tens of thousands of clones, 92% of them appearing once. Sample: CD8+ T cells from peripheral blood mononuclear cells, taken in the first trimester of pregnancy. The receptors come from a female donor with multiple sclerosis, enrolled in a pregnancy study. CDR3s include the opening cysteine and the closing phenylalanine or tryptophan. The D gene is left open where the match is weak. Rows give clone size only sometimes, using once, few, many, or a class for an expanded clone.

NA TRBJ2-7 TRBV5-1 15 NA TGCGCCAGCAGCTTGGGTCCCGGGACATTAAGCGAGCAGTACTTC CASSLGPGTLSEQYF
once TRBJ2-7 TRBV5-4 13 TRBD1 TGTGCCAGCAGCTCAGGGGGACCCTACGAGCAGTACTTC CASSSGGPYEQYF
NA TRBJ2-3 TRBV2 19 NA TGTGCCAGCAGCCTCGAGGTTGCGGGGACTTCGAAATTCACAGATACGCAGTATTTT CASSLEVAGTSKFTDTQYF
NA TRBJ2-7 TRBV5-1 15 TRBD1 TGCGCCAGCAGCTCGGCCGGGACAGGGGACTACGAGCAGTACTTC CASSSAGTGDYEQYF
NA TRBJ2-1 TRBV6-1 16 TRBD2 TGTGCCAGCAGTGAGGCGGGGGGGACTTCGAGCAATGAGCAGTTCTTC CASSEAGGTSSNEQFF
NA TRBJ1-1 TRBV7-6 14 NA TGTGCCAGCAGCCCTTCCTCCGGGGTTACTGAAGCTTTCTTT CASSPSSGVTEAFF
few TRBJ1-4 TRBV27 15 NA TGTGCCAGCAGCCGCGCGGGTGCAACTAATGAAAAACTGTTTTTT CASSRAGATNEKLFF
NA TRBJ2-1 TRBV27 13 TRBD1 TGTGCCAGCAGACAGGGGGGAAGCAATGAGCAGTTCTTC CASRQGGSNEQFF
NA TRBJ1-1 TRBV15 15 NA TGTGCCACCAGCGGTGAAGCGGGGGGAAACACTGAAGCTTTCTTT CATSGEAGGNTEAFF
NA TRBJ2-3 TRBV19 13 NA TGTGCCAGTAGTCCCCCGGGGGAAGATACGCAGTATTTT CASSPPGEDTQYF
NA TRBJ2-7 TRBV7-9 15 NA TGTGCCAGCTTAATTGTAGCCGGGTCCTCCTACGAGCAGTACTTC CASLIVAGSSYEQYF
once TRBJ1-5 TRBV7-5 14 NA TGTGCCAGAAGCTCTTACAGGATCAATCAGCCCCAGCATTTT CARSSYRINQPQHF
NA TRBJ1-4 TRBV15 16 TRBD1 TGTGCCACCAGCCGTTTCGGACAGGGGGCTGGGGAAAAACTGTTTTTT CATSRFGQGAGEKLFF
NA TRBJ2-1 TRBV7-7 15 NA TGTGCTAGCAGCCCGGGACACAACTGGGCAAATGAGCAGTTCTTC CASSPGHNWANEQFF
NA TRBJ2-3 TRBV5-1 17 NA TGCGCCAGCAGCTTCTCGCCGGGACTGAGTGGTGCAGATACGCAGTATTTT CASSFSPGLSGADTQYF
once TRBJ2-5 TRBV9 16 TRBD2 TGTGCCAGCAGCGTAGATGCCAGCGGGGTGGCAGAGACCCAGTACTTC CASSVDASGVAETQYF
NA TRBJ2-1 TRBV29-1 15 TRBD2 TGCAGCGTTGGCGAACCGGGACTAGGGGTATATGAGCAGTTCTTC CSVGEPGLGVYEQFF
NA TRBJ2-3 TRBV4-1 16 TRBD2 TGCGCCAGCAAAAGCCAAGGGACTAGTATCACAGATACGCAGTATTTT CASKSQGTSITDTQYF
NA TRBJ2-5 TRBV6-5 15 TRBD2 TGTGCCAGCAGTTACTCAGGGACTACCAAAGAGACCCAGTACTTC CASSYSGTTKETQYF
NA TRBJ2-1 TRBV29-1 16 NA TGCAGCGTTGACAACCTGGACTTTCGATCCTACAATGAGCAGTTCTTC CSVDNLDFRSYNEQFF
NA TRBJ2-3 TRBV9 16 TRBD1 TGTGCCAGCAGCGCCAGCCGGACAGGGAGCACAGATACGCAGTATTTT CASSASRTGSTDTQYF
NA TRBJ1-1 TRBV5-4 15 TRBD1 TGTGCCAGCAGCCCAGGAGGCCAGGGGGAAACTGAAGCTTTCTTT CASSPGGQGETEAFF
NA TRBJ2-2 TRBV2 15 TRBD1 TGTGCCAGCAGTGACGACAGGGATTTTATCGGGGAGCTGTTTTTT CASSDDRDFIGELFF
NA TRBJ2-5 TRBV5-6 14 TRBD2 TGTGCCAGCAGCTTGAGCGGGGTTACCGAGACCCAGTACTTC CASSLSGVTETQYF
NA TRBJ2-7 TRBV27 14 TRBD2 TGTGCCAGCAGGGGAGCGGGGGGGCGGTACGAGCAGTACTTC CASRGAGGRYEQYF
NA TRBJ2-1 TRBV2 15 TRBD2 TGTGCCAGCACTCAAAAAGGACTAGCGGGCAATGAGCAGTTCTTC CASTQKGLAGNEQFF
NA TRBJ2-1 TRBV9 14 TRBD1 TGTGCCAGCAGCCCCCCAGACAGGGTCAATGAGCAGTTCTTC CASSPPDRVNEQFF
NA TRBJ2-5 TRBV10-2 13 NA TGCGCCAGCAGCCCATGGGCGGGAGAGACCCAGTACTTC CASSPWAGETQYF
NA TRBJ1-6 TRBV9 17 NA TGTGCCAGCAGCGTAGACCCCGGGGGTCGGGATAATTCACCCCTCCACTTT CASSVDPGGRDNSPLHF
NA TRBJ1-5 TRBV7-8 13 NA TGTGCCAGCAGCTTAGGCACGCGTCAGCCCCAGCATTTT CASSLGTRQPQHF
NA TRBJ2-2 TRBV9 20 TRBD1 TGTGCCAGCAGCGTAGCTAGGAGCGGGACAGGGGGTTCCAACACCGGGGAGCTGTTTTTT CASSVARSGTGGSNTGELFF
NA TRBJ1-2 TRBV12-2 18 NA TGTGCAAGTCGCTTTAATCCAGGCCCCCATCGTATTGACTATGGCTACACCTTC CASRFNPGPHRIDYGYTF
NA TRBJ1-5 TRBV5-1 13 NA TGCGCCAGCAGCAAATATAGCGGAGAGCCCCAGCATTTT CASSKYSGEPQHF
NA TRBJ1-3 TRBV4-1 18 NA TGCGCCAGCAGCCAAGATCCCCAGTCAAGTTACTCTGGAAACACCATATATTTT CASSQDPQSSYSGNTIYF
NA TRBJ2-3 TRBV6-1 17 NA TGTGCCAGCAGTGAAGCGACGTCTCCTGGAGGCCAAGATACGCAGTATTTT CASSEATSPGGQDTQYF
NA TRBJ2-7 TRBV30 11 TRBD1 TGTGCCTGGCAGGGGGCCCACGAGCAGTACTTC CAWQGAHEQYF
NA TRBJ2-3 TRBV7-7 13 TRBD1 TGTGCTAGCAGCTATGGACAGGGAGATACGCAGTATTTT CASSYGQGDTQYF
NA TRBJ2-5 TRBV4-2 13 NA TGTGCCAGCAGCCAAATCCGAGGGGAGACCCAGTACTTC CASSQIRGETQYF
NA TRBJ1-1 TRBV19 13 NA TGTGCCAGTAGTATAGGGGGCGGCACTGAAGCTTTCTTT CASSIGGGTEAFF
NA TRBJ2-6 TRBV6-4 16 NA TGTGCCAGCAGTGACTCCGGGGTCGCTGGGGCCAACGTCCTGACTTTC CASSDSGVAGANVLTF